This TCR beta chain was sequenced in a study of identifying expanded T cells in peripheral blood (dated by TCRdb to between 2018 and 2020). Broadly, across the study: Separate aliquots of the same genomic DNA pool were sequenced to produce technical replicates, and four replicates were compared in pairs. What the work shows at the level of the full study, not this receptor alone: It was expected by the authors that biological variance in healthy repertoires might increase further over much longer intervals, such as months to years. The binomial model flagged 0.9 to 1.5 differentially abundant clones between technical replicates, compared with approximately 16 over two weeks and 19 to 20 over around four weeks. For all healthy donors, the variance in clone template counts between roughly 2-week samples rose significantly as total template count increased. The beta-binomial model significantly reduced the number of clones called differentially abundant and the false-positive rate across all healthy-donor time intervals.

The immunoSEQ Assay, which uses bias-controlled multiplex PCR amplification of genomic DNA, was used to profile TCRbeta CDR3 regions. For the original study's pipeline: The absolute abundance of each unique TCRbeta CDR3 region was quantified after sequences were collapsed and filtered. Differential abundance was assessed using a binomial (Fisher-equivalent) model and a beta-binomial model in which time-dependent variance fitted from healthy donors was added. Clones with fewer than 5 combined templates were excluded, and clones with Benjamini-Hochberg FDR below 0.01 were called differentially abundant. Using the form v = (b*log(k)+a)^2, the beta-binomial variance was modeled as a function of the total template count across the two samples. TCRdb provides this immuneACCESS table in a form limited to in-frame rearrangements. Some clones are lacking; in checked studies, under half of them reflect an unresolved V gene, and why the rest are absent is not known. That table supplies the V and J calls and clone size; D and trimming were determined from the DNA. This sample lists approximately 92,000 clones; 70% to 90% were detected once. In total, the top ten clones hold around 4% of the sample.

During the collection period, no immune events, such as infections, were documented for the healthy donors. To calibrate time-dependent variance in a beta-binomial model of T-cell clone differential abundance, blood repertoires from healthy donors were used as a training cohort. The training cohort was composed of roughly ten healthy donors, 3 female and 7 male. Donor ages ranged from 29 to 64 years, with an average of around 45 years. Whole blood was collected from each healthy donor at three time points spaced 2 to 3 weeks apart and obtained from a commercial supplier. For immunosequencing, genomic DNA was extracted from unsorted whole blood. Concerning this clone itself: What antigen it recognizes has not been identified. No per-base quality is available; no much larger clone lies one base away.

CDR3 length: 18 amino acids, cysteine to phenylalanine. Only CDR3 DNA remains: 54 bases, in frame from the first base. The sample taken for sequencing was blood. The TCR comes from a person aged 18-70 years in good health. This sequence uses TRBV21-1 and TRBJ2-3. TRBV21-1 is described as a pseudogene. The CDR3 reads CASTSRGRGAQDTDTQYF. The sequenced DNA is TGTGCCAGCACCTCAAGAGGTAGGGGGGCCCAAGACACAGATACGCAGTATTTT.